A selection of T cell receptor beta chains follows, all from one sample in a study of blood T cells in healthy people across ages. A single record per CDR3 protein comes from TCRdb applying MiXCR to the 5' RACE reads. The profile shows 1.8 million or so distinct CDR3 sequences, around 42% of them singletons. The sample consisted of blood. The receptor source for this set is a human donor in good health. CDR3s leave out the opening cysteine and the closing phenylalanine or tryptophan. The D gene is left open where the match is weak.

V: TRBV10-3
D: -
CDR3: AISGQQNSYEQY

V: TRBV29-1
D: -
CDR3: SVDGGSAYNEQF

V: TRBV4-3
D: TRBD2
CDR3: ASSPTWTSGGNEQF

V: TRBV28
D: -
CDR3: ASRVTVSYEQY

V: TRBV20-1
D: TRBD2
CDR3: SARVWASGTQETQY

V: TRBV12-3/TRBV12-4
D: -
CDR3: ASSLAGVREQY

V: TRBV7-2
D: TRBD2
CDR3: ASSLPQRGGSGANVLT

V: TRBV7-2
D: -
CDR3: ASSLVRVRYT

V: TRBV7-9
D: TRBD1
CDR3: ASSTSGQGQETQY

V: TRBV5-1
D: TRBD1
CDR3: ASSGGQGASNGYT

V: TRBV6-5
D: -
CDR3: ASSYSRMRGGYT

V: TRBV4-1
D: -
CDR3: ASSPKGGLDRYYGYT

V: TRBV4-3
D: -
CDR3: ASSQDGGHVVQNTETF

V: TRBV5-1
D: -
CDR3: ASSFTGANYGYT

V: TRBV12-5
D: TRBD2
CDR3: TSGGGGLQETQY

V: TRBV5-1
D: -
CDR3: ASSLVLRDNYNEQF

V: TRBV20-1
D: -
CDR3: SAREGIVSYNEQF

V: TRBV2
D: -
CDR3: ASTVGSLTSYEQY

V: TRBV7-3
D: TRBD1
CDR3: ASSSTGQDGYT

V: TRBV7-8
D: -
CDR3: ASSLGDGGVFGYT

V: TRBV4-1
D: TRBD1
CDR3: ASGPGTGGFYGYT

V: TRBV5-6
D: TRBD2
CDR3: ASSLYASGSYNEQF

V: TRBV29-1
D: -
CDR3: SVVAYRSYNEQF

V: TRBV27
D: -
CDR3: ASSLKRGTSSPLH